This TCR beta chain is from a study of T cell repertoires in cytomegalovirus infection (dated by TCRdb to about 2019). In terms of the full investigation: The HLA type of each donor mattered for the analysis, because public TCR beta signatures pointed to carriage of CMV infection along with the matching HLA type. General study outcomes and caveats: The ex vivo response was dominated by HLA-C-restricted CMV-specific TCR beta clonotypes, which also provided the single most frequent clonotype in two of eight donors. In both this cohort and an independent cohort of some 370 donors, the cumulative frequency of public TCR beta family members distinguished carriers of CMV infection plus the relevant HLA type.

Measured from the cysteine to the phenylalanine, the CDR3 is 13 residues long. The only DNA kept is the CDR3, 39 bases in frame from the first base. Trimming takes 7 bases from V and 8 bases from J, and the germline ends sit 14 bases apart. Sequences MNHNY (CDR1) and SVGAGI (CDR2) are obtained from the germline V gene (reference sequence). This clonotype was detected many times. Its antigen is still unknown. No base quality information exists; no much larger clone differs at one position. The sequencer listed for this sample is Illumina HiSeq 1500. TCRdb trimmed public reads at Q25 via fastp, called clones via MiXCR and kept in-frame beta chains. Each record represents a unique CDR3 protein, reported with the most common genes and DNA among its rows. The sample has under 100,000 distinct CDR3 sequences on record, 3.7% of them singletons. Of the sample, around 4.9% falls within the top ten clones.

This sequence was found in a human donor in good health (CMV status not recorded). Some clones in this sample may be carry-over from other donors' samples. The sample comprised PBMCs. The chain is assembled from TRBV6-6 and TRBJ1-4; no D gene call is confident. The DNA is as follows: TGTGCCAGCATAATTGGGCCAGAAGAAAAACTGTTTTTT. Protein translation: CASIIGPEEKLFF.